The clone carrying this TCR beta chain was detected a few times. The antigen remains undetermined. The library tagged individual cDNA molecules with unique molecular identifiers. TCRdb used MiXCR to reprocess the RACE reads, holding one entry per CDR3 protein. The data contain about 120,000 distinct CDR3 sequences, roughly 13% of them singletons. This specimen belongs to a study of human T cells and chemical hapten exposure. Study-level findings and limits: Each of the donors had alopecia, so their immune responses may not resemble those of healthy people.

V was clipped by 0 bases and J by 3 bases, with 5 bases between them. The CDR3 totals 13 residues. Germline V gene sequence: CDR1 MNHEY, CDR2 SVGEGT. The time point here: patch test 1, 2 weeks after DPC sensitization. Treatment described: therapeutic diphenylcyclopropenone sensitization with weekly scalp DPC. Patch tests were applied only after blood draws. The sequencing used whole blood, collected in connection with sensitization to the hapten diphenylcyclopropenone (DPC). The sequence was obtained from a man aged 18 to 29 with alopecia areata. Some clones in this sample may be carry-over from other donors' samples. This chain links TRBV6-2 or TRBV6-3 with TRBJ1-1; D is unclear. CDR3 DNA sequence: TGTGCCAGCAGTTACTCTAAGGACACTGAAGCTTTCTTT. Translating gives CASSYSKDTEAFF.